Presented here are 21 T cell receptor beta chains from one specimen sequenced in a study of shared clonotypes between healthy human individuals. Clones were read by immunoSEQ multiplex PCR, and TCRdb kept only the in-frame ones, dropping some. The profile shows roughly 1,000,000 clones, about 80% of them singletons. The specimen was memory CD4+ T cells from PBMCs. Described subset: CD45RA-negative fraction. These receptors all come from a man between 18 and 29 years old in good health. Some clones in this sample may be carry-over from other donors' samples.

This sequence joins TRBV6-5 and TRBJ1-1; the D gene is possibly TRBD1 (5 bases). Germline CDR1 is MNHEY and CDR2 is SVGAGI. The V gene lost 6 bases and the J gene lost 0 bases, with 14 bases spanning the gap. The CDR3 runs to 15 residues. CDR3 residues: CASRRLGPMNTEAFF. DNA for the CDR3: TGTGCCAGCAGACGACTGGGGCCAATGAACACTGAAGCTTTCTTT.

The rearrangement joins TRBV2 to TRBJ2-7; 10 nucleotides match TRBD2. The closer fit of TRBJ2-5 to the DNA end suggests the J call may be wrong. The CDR3 covers 15 residues. The germline gives CDR1 SNHLY, CDR2 FYNNEI. The CDR3 here is CASSLAGGHQETQYF. In DNA, the CDR3 is TGTGCCAGCAGTTTAGCGGGAGGCCACCAAGAGACCCAGTACTTC.

The chain combines TRBV6-5 with TRBJ2-7, with a possible D match to TRBD2 (6 bases). V dropped 2 bases and J dropped 5 bases, with 10 bases sitting between them. Germline V gene sequence: CDR1 MNHEY, CDR2 SVGAGI. This CDR3 spans 13 amino acids. The CDR3 region has the DNA TGTGCCAGCAGTTACCGGGGGTCGGACGAGCAGTACTTC. This translates into CASSYRGSDEQYF.

The V gene is TRBV5-1, the J gene TRBJ1-2, with D possibly TRBD1 on 5 matching bases. From germline, CDR1 is SGHRS and CDR2 YFSETQ. V lost 0 bases and J lost 4, with 10 bases in between. CDR3 length: 14 residues. The CDR3 here is CASSLANRIYGYTF. CDR3 in DNA: TGCGCCAGCAGCTTGGCGAACAGGATCTATGGCTACACCTTC.

Worth noting for this clone: This sample includes further DNA sequences coding for the same CDR3. This chain uses TRBV28 with TRBJ2-3; no definite D call. Germline V lookup: CDR1 MDHEN, CDR2 SYDVKM. This CDR3 is 14 amino acids long. Trimming stripped 6 bases from V and 1 base from J, with 11 bases between. As DNA, the CDR3 is TGTGCCAGCAGCCCGCTCCAGGGCACAGATACGCAGTATTTT. It codes for CASSPLQGTDTQYF.

The CDR3 protein is CATSRGGAFDEQFF. The CDR3 DNA reads as TGTGCCACCAGCAGAGGTGGGGCATTCGATGAGCAGTTCTTC. The chain has TRBV15 and TRBJ2-1; weak D call: TRBD1 (5 bases). Trimming cost V 1 base and J 8 bases, with 12 bases left between them. The CDR3 contains 14 residues. CDR1 and CDR2 (germline): LNHNV, YYDKDF (reference sequence).

The gene calls are TRBV5-1 and TRBJ2-3; 9 bases map to TRBD1. The CDR3 has 15 residues. Trimming removed 4 bases from V and 9 bases from J; junction bases left unmatched: 12. The germline gives CDR1 SGHRS, CDR2 YFSETQ. Here the CDR3 DNA reads TGCGCCAGCAGCCCTGGGACAGGGACCAACCCCACGCAGTATTTT. It specifies CASSPGTGTNPTQYF.

The chain recombines TRBV11-2 with TRBJ1-2; D is uncertain. The germline V and J ends were trimmed by 0 bases and 3 bases, with 5 bases remaining between them. The CDR3 totals 13 residues. The V gene's germline CDR1 is SGHAT and CDR2 FQNNGV. CDR3 DNA sequence: TGTGCCAGCAGCTTAGATCCGGACTATGGCTACACCTTC. Its translation is CASSLDPDYGYTF.

CDR3 amino acids: CASRPAGTGAGGYTF. CDR3 sequence (DNA): TGTGCCAGCAGGCCCGCCGGGACAGGGGCAGGTGGCTACACCTTC. The chain joins TRBV28 to TRBJ1-2, with 10 bases aligning to TRBD1. The germline gives CDR1 MDHEN, CDR2 SYDVKM. V was pared by 6 bases and J by 7 bases, with 11 bases of the junction left unmatched. The CDR3 consists of 15 residues.

The genes are TRBV10-3 and TRBJ2-7, with 9 bases identical to TRBD2. With 5 bases clipped from V and 1 base from J, the junction kept 0 bases outside the gene matches. This CDR3 contains 13 residues. CDR1 is ENHRY, CDR2 SYGVKD, per germline. The CDR3 bases are TGTGCCATCAGTAGCGGGAGGTCCTACGAGCAGTACTTC. Translating gives CAISSGRSYEQYF.

This clone was detected a few times. The V and J genes are TRBV30 and TRBJ2-1; 8 bases are a match to TRBD1. The CDR3 is made up of 12 amino acids. Germline lookup yields CDR1 GTSNPN and CDR2 SVGIG (reference sequence). V was clipped by 3 bases and J by 8 bases; unmatched bases: 3. CDR3 in amino acids: CAWSATGDEQFF. DNA for the CDR3: TGTGCCTGGAGCGCGACAGGGGATGAGCAGTTCTTC.

CDR3 sequence reads: CASRTGDGGYTF. The CDR3 DNA reads as TGTGCCAGCAGGACTGGGGATGGTGGCTACACCTTC. The gene calls are TRBV19 and TRBJ1-2; D gene ambiguous. V dropped 9 bases and J dropped 7 bases, with 15 bases sitting between them. This CDR3 has 12 residues. Per germline, CDR1 LNHDA and CDR2 SQIVND (reference sequence).

J is TRBJ2-2 and V is TRBV6-1; 8 positions match TRBD2. Germline V gene lookup returns CDR1 MNHNS and CDR2 SASEGT. This CDR3 has 13 residues. V dropped 8 bases and J dropped 7; count of bases not matched to a gene: 6. The CDR3 loop is CASREGHDGELFF. The CDR3, as DNA: TGTGCCAGCCGGGAGGGCCACGACGGGGAGCTGTTTTTT.

The chain uses TRBV5-4 and TRBJ2-7; TRBD1 is a possible D gene (6 bases). The CDR3 covers 17 residues. V shed 7 bases and J shed 2 bases, with 25 bases lying between them. Germline assignment: CDR1 SGHNT and CDR2 YYREEE (reference sequence). For the CDR3, the DNA is TGTGCCAGCCACGCCCGGCCCGGACAGAACAAAACCTACGAGCAGTACTTC. Amino acids: CASHARPGQNKTYEQYF.

The chain is built from TRBV10-1 and TRBJ1-4; 7 bases match TRBD1. With 6 bases clipped from V and 0 bases from J, the junction kept 4 bases outside the gene matches. The germline CDR1 and CDR2 sequences are WNHNN and SYGVQD (reference sequence). The length of the CDR3 is 15 residues. CDR3: CASRQTGATNEKLFF. CDR3 nucleotide sequence: TGCGCCAGCAGGCAAACAGGGGCAACTAATGAAAAACTGTTTTTT.

DNA of the CDR3: TGTGCCAGCACGGAAGACCCATGGCGGGCCACCGGGGAGCTGTTTTTT. This gives the protein CASTEDPWRATGELFF. The rearrangement uses TRBV9 and TRBJ2-2; a possible D gene is TRBD2 (5 bases). Germline V gives CDR1 SGDLS, CDR2 YYNGEE. The V and J ends lost 6 bases and 4 bases respectively, with 19 bases between them. This CDR3 has 16 residues.

The chain uses TRBV4-3 and TRBJ1-4; D unresolved. The CDR3 consists of 17 residues. V was pared by 0 bases and J by 4 bases, with 15 bases between. Germline CDR1 is LGHNA and CDR2 is YSLEER. The CDR3 sequence is CASSQEGPSVGNEKLFF. The CDR3, as DNA: TGCGCCAGCAGCCAAGAAGGCCCGAGTGTGGGTAATGAAAAACTGTTTTTT.

The sample holds a few counts of this clone. V gene TRBV29-1 combines with J gene TRBJ2-1, with TRBD2 matching over 7 bases. Trimming took 5 bases from V and 9 from J; bases not matched to a gene: 13. Germline-derived CDR1 and CDR2 are SQVTM and ANQGSEA. The CDR3 is 14 amino acids. The CDR3 reads CSVQEFGGVGEQFF. The CDR3 DNA follows: TGCAGCGTTCAGGAGTTTGGGGGGGTTGGTGAGCAGTTCTTC.

The rearrangement uses TRBV7-9 and TRBJ2-7; 10 bases are a match to TRBD2. This CDR3 region has 16 residues. J lost 4 bases, V lost 8 bases, and 14 bases had no gene match. Germline assignment: CDR1 SEHNR and CDR2 FQNEAQ (reference sequence). CDR3 bases: TGTGCCAGCTCCTCCGGGAGCGGGAGGGCTTTATACGAGCAGTACTTC. Translating it yields CASSSGSGRALYEQYF.

The rearrangement links TRBV5-1 to TRBJ2-3; 13 bases fit TRBD2. CDR1 is SGHRS and CDR2 is YFSETQ in the germline V gene. Losses at the gene ends were 0 bases for V and 4 bases for J; bases not matched to a gene: 5. This CDR3 is 17 amino acids long. Here the CDR3 reads CASSLGTSGRASDTQYF. CDR3 nucleotides: TGCGCCAGCAGCTTGGGCACTAGCGGGAGGGCATCAGATACGCAGTATTTT.

V gene TRBV6-6 combines with J gene TRBJ2-3, with TRBD1 matching over 9 bases. Germline CDR1 MNHNY, CDR2 SVGAGI (reference sequence). The CDR3 runs to 14 residues. V dropped 8 bases and J dropped 4; count of bases not matched to a gene: 7. CDR3 coding DNA: TGTGCCAGCGGAGAGGGACAGGGAGCAGATACGCAGTATTTT. This gives the protein CASGEGQGADTQYF.